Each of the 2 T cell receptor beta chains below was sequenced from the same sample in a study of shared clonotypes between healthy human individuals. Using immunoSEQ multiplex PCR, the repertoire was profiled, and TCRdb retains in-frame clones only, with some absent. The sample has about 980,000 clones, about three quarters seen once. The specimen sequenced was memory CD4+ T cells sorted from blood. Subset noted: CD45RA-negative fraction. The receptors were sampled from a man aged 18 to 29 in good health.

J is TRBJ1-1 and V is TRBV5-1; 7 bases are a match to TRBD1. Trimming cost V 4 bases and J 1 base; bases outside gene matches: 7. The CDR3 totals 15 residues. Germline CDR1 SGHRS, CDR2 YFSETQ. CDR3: CASSARGLPNTEAFF. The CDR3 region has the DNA TGCGCCAGCAGCGCTAGGGGGCTCCCGAACACTGAAGCTTTCTTT.

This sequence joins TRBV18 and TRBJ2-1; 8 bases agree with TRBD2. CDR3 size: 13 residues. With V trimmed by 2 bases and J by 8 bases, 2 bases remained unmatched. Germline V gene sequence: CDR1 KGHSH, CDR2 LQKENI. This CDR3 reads CASSPGLADEQFF. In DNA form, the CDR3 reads TGTGCCAGCTCACCAGGACTAGCAGATGAGCAGTTCTTC.